This T cell receptor beta chain was sequenced during a study of early T cells in non-severe SARS-CoV-2 infection (dated by TCRdb to the early 2020s). Regarding the complete study: Because TCR sequencing relied on bulk RNA taken from unsorted whole blood, pairing of alpha and beta chains was not possible. On the study overall, not on this receptor specifically: VDJdb matching was skewed toward anti-spike CD8 responses and likely underestimated virus-specific expansions, missing private and CD4 specificities.

This was a case-control study nested in a cohort of healthcare workers in London, UK, who had nasopharyngeal swab PCR tests and blood samples taken every week. Healthcare workers were recruited during the week of the UK lockdown, between 23 and 31 March 2020, and followed weekly for up to roughly 16 weeks. A note on this clonotype: Its antigen has not been determined. It has no much larger one-base neighbor in the sample; base qualities were not kept.

Library preparation was by 5' RACE. TCRdb lists the instrument as NextSeq 500. To correct for sequencing error and PCR bias, the TCR library protocol tagged individual cDNA molecules with unique molecular identifiers. TCR alpha and beta chains were both sequenced, and the abundances of alpha and beta sequences in each sample were closely correlated with each other. The study's own analysis went as follows. Decombinator V4 was used to perform V gene, J gene and CDR3 annotation of TCR sequences. TCRs were defined as expanded if a significant change between any two time points was detected under a Poisson model with p below 0.0001. TCR abundances were normalised to the total number of TCRs sequenced per sample and were expressed as counts per million. TRAV1-2 paired with TRAJ12, TRAJ20 or TRAJ33 defined MAIT TCRs, while TRAV10 paired with TRAJ18 defined iNKT TCRs. VDJdb, accessed 1 November 2021, was searched for CMV, EBV and SARS-CoV-2 annotated TCRs, with TCRs annotated for multiple antigens excluded. TCRdb ran its own pipeline on the public reads, namely fastp trimming at Q25 and MiXCR clone calling, and kept in-frame beta chains. Rows matching on CDR3 protein sequence are summarized as one entry with the most common DNA and genes. TCRdb's processing, not the study's, gives the V and J calls here. A total of 65,000 to 95,000 distinct CDR3 sequences appear in this sample, 14% of them only once. The top ten constitute approximately 11% of the sample.

V is cut back by 6 bases and J by 1 base, with 10 bases in the junction unmatched. Taken from cysteine to phenylalanine, the CDR3 has 17 residues. Only the CDR3 portion is preserved as DNA: 51 bases, with reading frame beginning at the first base. For CDR1 and CDR2, the germline V gene lists SGHAT and FQNNGV. This sequence was found in an adult who was a healthcare worker with PCR-confirmed SARS-CoV-2 infection or an uninfected control (not recorded which). The sample consisted of whole blood. The V gene is TRBV11-2 and the J gene is TRBJ2-5; TRBD2 agrees with 11 junctional bases. The CDR3 protein: CASRLDRLAGFQETQYF. The base sequence is TGTGCCAGCAGACTCGACCGACTAGCGGGGTTCCAAGAGACCCAGTACTTC.